This T cell receptor (beta chain) appears in the sequencing data of a study of memory CD4+ T cells and cytomegalovirus serostatus. As originally analysed: Out-of-frame sequences were removed, leaving 2,204,828 distinct TCRbeta sequences. Generated by immunoSEQ multiplex PCR, the TCRdb table keeps only in-frame clones and is missing some. V, J and clone size reflect that table, while D and trimming were determined from the DNA. The sample includes over 35,000 clones, 78% of them seen just once. Remarks on this clone: Antigen unknown.

Single viable CD3+CD4+CD8-CD45RO+ cells were sorted as the memory CD4+ T cells. Findings and limits, study-wide: About 40% of the roughly 150 known CMV-associated TCRbeta sequences appeared in CD4+ memory.

Germline V CDR1 and CDR2: MNHNS, SASEGT. Trimming shortened V by 2 bases and J by 4 bases, and 12 bases separated the two germline ends. This CDR3 spans 14 amino acids. The TCR sequence derives from an adult in good health and CMV-seronegative. V and J are TRBV6-1 and TRBJ2-7, with a possible D match to TRBD2 (5 bases). Sequences were obtained from memory CD4+ T cells from blood. CDR3 loop: CASSERGQKYEQYF. In DNA, the CDR3 is TGTGCCAGCAGTGAAAGAGGGCAGAAATACGAGCAGTACTTC.